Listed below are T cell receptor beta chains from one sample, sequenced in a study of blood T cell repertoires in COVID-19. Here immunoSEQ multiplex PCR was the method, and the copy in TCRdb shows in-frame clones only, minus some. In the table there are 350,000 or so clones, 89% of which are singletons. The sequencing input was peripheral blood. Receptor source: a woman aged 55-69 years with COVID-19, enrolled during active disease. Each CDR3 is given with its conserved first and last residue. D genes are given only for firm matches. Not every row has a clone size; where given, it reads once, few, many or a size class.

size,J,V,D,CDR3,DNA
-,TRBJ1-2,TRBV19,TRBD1,CASSIDYRGAGYTF,TGTGCCAGTAGTATAGATTACAGGGGAGCCGGCTACACCTTC
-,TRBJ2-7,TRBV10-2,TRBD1,CASRKLGQGAHEQYF,TGCGCCAGCAGGAAACTGGGACAGGGGGCCCACGAGCAGTACTTC
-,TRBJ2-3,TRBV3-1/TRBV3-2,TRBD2,CASSFLAGVTQYF,TGTGCCAGCAGCTTCCTAGCGGGGGTTACGCAGTATTTT
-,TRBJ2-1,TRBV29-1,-,CSVVAGDNEQFF,TGCAGCGTTGTAGCAGGGGACAATGAGCAGTTCTTC
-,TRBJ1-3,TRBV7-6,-,CASSLDPGLGNTIYF,TGTGCCAGCAGCTTAGACCCAGGGTTAGGAAACACCATATATTTT
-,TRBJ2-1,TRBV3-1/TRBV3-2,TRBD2,CASSQEGLAGRQFF,TGTGCCAGCAGCCAAGAGGGTCTAGCGGGGCGGCAGTTCTTC
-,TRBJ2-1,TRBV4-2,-,CASSQLFGSSSYNEQFF,TGTGCCAGCAGCCAATTATTCGGGTCGAGCTCCTACAATGAGCAGTTCTTC
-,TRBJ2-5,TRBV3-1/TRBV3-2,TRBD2,CASSHGGGATETQYF,TGTGCCAGCAGCCACGGCGGGGGGGCCACGGAGACCCAGTACTTC
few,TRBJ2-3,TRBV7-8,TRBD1,CASSLSTGRQGRLDTQYF,TGTGCCAGCAGCTTATCCACGGGCCGACAGGGGAGGTTAGATACGCAGTATTTT
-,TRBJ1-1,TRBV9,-,CASSVVGGRVFF,TGTGCCAGCAGCGTAGTCGGGGGTAGGGTTTTCTTT
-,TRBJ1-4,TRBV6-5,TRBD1,CASSPQGRAEKLFF,TGTGCCAGCAGCCCACAGGGGCGGGCCGAAAAACTGTTTTTT
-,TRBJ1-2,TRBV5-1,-,CASGLTPGGYGYTF,TGCGCCAGCGGATTAACCCCGGGGGGCTATGGCTACACCTTC
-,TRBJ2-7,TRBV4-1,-,CASSQGWTSTLYEQYF,TGCGCCAGCAGCCAAGGCTGGACATCAACCCTCTACGAGCAGTACTTC
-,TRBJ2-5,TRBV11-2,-,CASSQTRGQGETQYF,TGTGCCAGCAGCCAAACGCGGGGGCAGGGAGAGACCCAGTACTTC
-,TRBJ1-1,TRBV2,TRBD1,CASKGQGIANTEAFF,TGTGCCAGCAAAGGACAGGGAATCGCGAACACTGAAGCTTTCTTT
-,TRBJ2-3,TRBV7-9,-,CASSPGRGKDTQYF,TGTGCCAGCAGCCCAGGGAGGGGGAAGGATACGCAGTATTTT
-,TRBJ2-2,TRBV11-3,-,CASKEGGAGTGELFF,TGTGCCAGCAAGGAGGGGGGGGCGGGCACCGGGGAGCTGTTTTTT
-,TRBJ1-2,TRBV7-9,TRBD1,CASSLAGTGNYGYTF,TGTGCCAGCAGTCTAGCTGGGACAGGGAACTATGGCTACACCTTC
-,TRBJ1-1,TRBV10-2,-,CASSEMPGTEAFF,TGCGCCAGCAGTGAAATGCCGGGCACTGAAGCTTTCTTT
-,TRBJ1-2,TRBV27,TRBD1,CASSSPGQGAPQDGYTF,TGTGCCAGCAGTTCCCCGGGACAGGGGGCGCCTCAGGATGGCTACACCTTC
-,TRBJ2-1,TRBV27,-,CASRTRDSRRGEQFF,TGTGCCAGCAGAACACGGGACTCCCGGCGGGGTGAGCAGTTCTTC
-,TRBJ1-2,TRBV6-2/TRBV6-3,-,CASSRLYGYTF,TGTGCCAGCAGCCGTCTATATGGCTACACCTTC
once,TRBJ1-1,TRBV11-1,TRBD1,CASSLELGQGDTEAFF,TGTGCCAGCAGCTTAGAATTGGGACAGGGGGACACTGAAGCTTTCTTT
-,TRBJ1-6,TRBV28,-,CASRPSLGAGNSPLHF,TGTGCCAGCAGGCCGTCCTTGGGGGCAGGCAATTCACCCCTCCACTTT
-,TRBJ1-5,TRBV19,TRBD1,CASRTGFGNQPQHF,TGTGCCAGTAGGACAGGGTTCGGCAATCAGCCCCAGCATTTT
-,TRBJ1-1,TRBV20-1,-,CSASTQGITEAFF,TGCAGTGCTAGTACACAGGGAATCACTGAAGCTTTCTTT
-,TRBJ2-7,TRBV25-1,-,CASSPTLRGRDEQYF,TGTGCCAGCAGTCCCACCCTCCGGGGTAGGGACGAGCAGTACTTC
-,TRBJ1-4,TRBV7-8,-,CASSLVETNEKLFF,TGTGCCAGCAGCTTAGTAGAGACTAATGAAAAACTGTTTTTT
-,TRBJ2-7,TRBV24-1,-,CATSEGAYEQYF,TGTGCCACCAGTGAAGGAGCCTACGAGCAGTACTTC
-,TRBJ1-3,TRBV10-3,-,CAIRGPLSGTGNTIYF,TGTGCCATCCGTGGCCCCCTGTCGGGGACTGGAAACACCATATATTTT
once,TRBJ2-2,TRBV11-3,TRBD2,CASSYSGGWSTGELFF,TGTGCCAGCAGCTACTCGGGGGGGTGGAGCACCGGGGAGCTGTTTTTT
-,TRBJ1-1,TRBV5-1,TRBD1,CASSSGQVYTEAFF,TGCGCCAGCAGCTCAGGACAGGTATACACTGAAGCTTTCTTT
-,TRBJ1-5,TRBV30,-,CAWSVQGRGQPQHF,TGTGCCTGGAGTGTACAAGGTAGAGGACAGCCCCAGCATTTT
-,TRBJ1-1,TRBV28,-,CASSERGTEAFF,TGTGCCAGCAGTGAAAGGGGAACTGAAGCTTTCTTT
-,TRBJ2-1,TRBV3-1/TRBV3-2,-,CASSQDRIFSVSGQFF,TGTGCCAGCAGCCAAGACCGTATTTTTTCGGTGTCGGGGCAGTTCTTC
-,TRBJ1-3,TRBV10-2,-,CASSEILRDSGNTIYF,TGCGCCAGCAGTGAAATATTAAGAGACTCTGGAAACACCATATATTTT
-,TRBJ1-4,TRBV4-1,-,CASSQDRAEPTNEKLFF,TGCGCCAGCAGCCAAGACAGGGCCGAACCAACTAATGAAAAACTGTTTTTT
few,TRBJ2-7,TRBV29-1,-,CSAHFWEQYF,TGCAGCGCCCACTTTTGGGAGCAGTACTTC
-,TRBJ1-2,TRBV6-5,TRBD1,CASSPGTAYYGYTF,TGTGCCAGCAGTCCCGGGACAGCATACTATGGCTACACCTTC
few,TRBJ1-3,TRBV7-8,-,CASSLYLNTIYF,TGTGCCAGCAGCTTATATCTGAACACCATATATTTT
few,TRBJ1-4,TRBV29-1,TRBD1,CSGLGTGNEKLFF,TGCAGCGGTCTCGGGACAGGGAATGAAAAACTGTTTTTT
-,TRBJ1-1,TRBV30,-,CAWSVWQNTEAFF,TGTGCCTGGAGTGTATGGCAGAACACTGAAGCTTTCTTT
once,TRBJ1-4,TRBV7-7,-,CASSLAMWRATNEKLFF,TGTGCTAGCAGCTTAGCCATGTGGAGAGCAACTAATGAAAAACTGTTTTTT
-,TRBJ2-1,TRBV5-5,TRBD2,CASSHPGLAGAYNEQFF,TGTGCCAGCAGCCACCCCGGACTAGCGGGGGCCTACAATGAGCAGTTCTTC
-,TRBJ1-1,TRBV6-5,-,CASSYRTTGGTEAFF,TGTGCCAGCAGTTACCGAACGACCGGGGGCACTGAAGCTTTCTTT
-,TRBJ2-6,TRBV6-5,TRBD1,CASTGRGQGANVLTF,TGTGCCAGCACGGGCAGGGGGCAAGGGGCCAACGTCCTGACTTTC
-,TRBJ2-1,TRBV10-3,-,CAITSLYNEQFF,TGTGCCATCACTTCTTTGTACAATGAGCAGTTCTTC
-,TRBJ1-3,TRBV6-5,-,CASRGGRRNTIYF,TGTGCCAGCAGGGGGGGAAGGAGAAACACCATATATTTT
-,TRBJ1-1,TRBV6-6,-,CASSYGRGSSEAFF,TGTGCCAGCAGTTACGGCCGGGGGTCTTCTGAAGCTTTCTTT
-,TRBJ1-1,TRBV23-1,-,CASSQSAGSFAEAFF,TGCGCCAGCAGTCAATCGGCAGGTTCGTTCGCTGAAGCTTTCTTT
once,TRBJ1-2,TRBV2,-,CASRENLYGYTF,TGTGCCAGCAGAGAGAATCTCTATGGCTACACCTTC
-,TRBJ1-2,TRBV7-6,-,CASSFSQGRTPLDGYTF,TGTGCCAGCAGCTTTTCGCAGGGGCGGACTCCCCTCGACGGCTACACCTTC
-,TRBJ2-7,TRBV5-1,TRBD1,CASSRGGQGSYEQYF,TGCGCCAGCAGCCGCGGCGGACAGGGCTCCTACGAGCAGTACTTC
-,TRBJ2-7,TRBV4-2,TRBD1,CASSQDEGTGTYEQYF,TGTGCCAGCAGCCAAGATGAAGGGACAGGGACCTACGAGCAGTACTTC
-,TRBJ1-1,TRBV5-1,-,CASSWGGVGTSNTEAFF,TGCGCCAGCAGCTGGGGGGGTGTAGGGACCTCGAACACTGAAGCTTTCTTT
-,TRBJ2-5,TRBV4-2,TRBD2,CASSQDRGGRETQYF,TGTGCCAGCAGCCAAGATCGGGGGGGCCGAGAGACCCAGTACTTC
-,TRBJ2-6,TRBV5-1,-,CASSPRHSGANVLTF,TGCGCCAGCAGCCCGCGGCACTCTGGGGCCAACGTCCTGACTTTC